This T cell receptor (beta chain) was captured by sequencing in a study of PD-1 blockade in mismatch repair-deficient tumors. Assay: immunoSEQ multiplex PCR; the TCRdb copy retains only in-frame clones and omits some. The data show under 40,000 clones, with approximately 88% seen just once and under 1.2% held by the top ten. With 5 bases clipped from V and 4 bases from J, the junction kept 5 bases outside the gene matches. The CDR3 is 14 residues long. Germline V gives CDR1 SGHTA, CDR2 FQGTGA. The J gene is TRBJ2-1, the V gene TRBV7-3; TRBD2 aligns across 7 bases. This TCR was recovered from an adult with mismatch repair-deficient cancer. This sample comprised PBMCs, obtained roughly nine months after starting pembrolizumab. The CDR3 protein is CASSRSGDYNEQFF. DNA for the CDR3: TGTGCCAGCAGCCGAAGCGGGGATTACAATGAGCAGTTCTTC.